One sample yielded the 2 T cell receptor beta chains listed below, sequenced in a study of T cells in women clearing cervical HPV infection. The table came from immunoSEQ multiplex PCR; TCRdb's copy has only in-frame clones and leaves some out. The sample table sets out 20,000 to 25,000 clones. Sequencing used blood buffy coat. The receptors originated from a woman aged 18-69 years with a cervical HPV16 infection that either progressed to CIN3+ or cleared (not recorded which).

The CDR3 loop is CAISEFAGTGNEQYF. Partial CDR3 DNA: TGTGCCATCAGTGAGTTCGCCGGGACAGGGAACGAG. V gene TRBV10-3 combines with J gene TRBJ2-7; 9 nucleotides match TRBD1. The read ends 3 residues early relative to the CDR3; the germline J gene fills the gap. Trimming took 1 base from V and 5 from J; bases not matched to a gene: 6. The CDR3 extends over 15 amino acids. Germline lookup yields CDR1 ENHRY and CDR2 SYGVKD.

This clone is called medium-sized (0.01 to 0.1%) based on its frequency. With the read ending 3 residues before the CDR3 end, the germline J gene is used to fill in that end. This chain joins TRBV18 and TRBJ2-3, with unresolved D. The germline CDR1 and CDR2 sequences are KGHSH and LQKENI. The CDR3 consists of 15 residues. V was clipped by 6 bases and J by 0 bases, with 13 bases between them. Incomplete CDR3 DNA: TGTGCCAGCTCTGCCAGGAGCACTAGCACAGATACG. This sequence encodes CASSARSTSTDT. The CDR3, in full, reads CASSARSTSTDTQYF.